This T cell receptor beta chain is from a study of regulatory T cells in long-lasting Graves disease. Per germline, CDR1 MNHNS and CDR2 SASEGT. The CDR3 consists of 14 residues. The V gene lost 1 base and the J gene lost 3 bases, with 8 bases spanning the gap. Time point here: newly diagnosed GD, antithyroid drugs for less than 3 months. After RNA was extracted from PBMCs, the TCR library was made from it. Library construction for TCR beta used iRepertoire HTBI primers and Arm-PCR of CDR3 regions. TCRdb re-called the multiplex PCR reads with MiXCR, one entry per CDR3 protein. The table shows 400,000 to 450,000 distinct CDR3 sequences, with 14% to 15% occurring only once. This same sample was also part of a study on T cells in Graves' hyperthyroidism and ophthalmopathy.

The chain carries TRBV6-1 and TRBJ2-3; D gene ambiguous. This TCR derives from a woman in her 30s with Graves disease. The source was peripheral blood mononuclear cells (PBMCs), collected at new diagnosis, from a patient treated with antithyroid drugs. The CDR3 region is CASSEGGLTDTQYF. Written as DNA, the CDR3 is TGTGCCAGCAGTGAAGGCGGCCTTACAGATACGCAGTATTTT.